This T cell receptor beta chain was identified in a study of spatial heterogeneity in lung cancer. Study results and caveats: Higher tumor mutation counts went along with higher counts of expanded intratumoral alpha and beta TCRs.

With 6 bases clipped from V and 0 bases from J, the junction kept 3 bases outside the gene matches. This CDR3 has 14 residues. The germline V gene has CDR1 MNHEY and CDR2 SVGEGT. This clonotype showed up many times. Antigen specificity is unknown. The time point: sample taken at primary tumor resection. TCRdb re-called the 5' RACE reads through MiXCR, storing one row per CDR3 protein. Of around 15,000 distinct CDR3 sequences in the sample, nearly 7% were seen once. The clonotype originates from a female donor with early-stage non-small cell lung cancer. This chain joins TRBV6-2 or TRBV6-3 and TRBJ1-1; 8 bases match TRBD1. Source: lung tumor tissue, taken at surgery. The CDR3 sequence: CASRDRVMNTEAFF. For the CDR3, the DNA is TGTGCCAGCAGGGACAGGGTCATGAACACTGAAGCTTTCTTT.